The following is a TCR beta chain sequence with its context. Sequencing used immunoSEQ multiplex PCR; TCRdb keeps in-frame clones, though not all of them. The sample lists about 280,000 clones, more than 75% occurring once. This record belongs to a study of blood T cell repertoires in COVID-19. The TCR comes from a woman in her twenties or thirties who had recovered from COVID-19. The sequenced sample consisted of peripheral blood.

CDR3 region: CAISGTSGGRTVVQETQYF. The CDR3, as DNA: TGTGCCATCAGCGGGACTAGCGGGGGCCGGACCGTTGTTCAAGAGACCCAGTACTTC. This rearrangement joins TRBV10-3 to TRBJ2-5; 14 nucleotides align to TRBD2. Germline CDR1 reads ENHRY; CDR2 reads SYGVKD. There are 19 residues in the CDR3. Losses at the gene ends were 6 bases for V and 2 bases for J; bases not matched to a gene: 14.